This record covers a single TCR beta chain. A read error may account for a junction end that differs from germline. The data stem from a study of T cell changes during pregnancy in multiple sclerosis. Only in-frame clones appear in the TCRdb table, and some are missing; sequencing was by immunoSEQ multiplex PCR. The table lists about 20,000 clones, around nine tenths of them singletons. CDR1 SSHAT and CDR2 FNYEAQ come from the germline V gene (reference sequence). The CDR3 sequence is 13 residues long. The sequencing here drew on CD8+ T cells from peripheral blood mononuclear cells, taken after pregnancy. The clonotype was recovered from a female donor in good health, enrolled as a control in a pregnancy study. The chain carries TRBV7-7 and TRBJ2-1, with D possibly matching TRBD1 (5 bases). Here the CDR3 reads CASSTHRTDEQFF. The CDR3 region has the DNA TGTGCTAGCAGCACCCACAGGACCGATGAGCAGTTCTTC.